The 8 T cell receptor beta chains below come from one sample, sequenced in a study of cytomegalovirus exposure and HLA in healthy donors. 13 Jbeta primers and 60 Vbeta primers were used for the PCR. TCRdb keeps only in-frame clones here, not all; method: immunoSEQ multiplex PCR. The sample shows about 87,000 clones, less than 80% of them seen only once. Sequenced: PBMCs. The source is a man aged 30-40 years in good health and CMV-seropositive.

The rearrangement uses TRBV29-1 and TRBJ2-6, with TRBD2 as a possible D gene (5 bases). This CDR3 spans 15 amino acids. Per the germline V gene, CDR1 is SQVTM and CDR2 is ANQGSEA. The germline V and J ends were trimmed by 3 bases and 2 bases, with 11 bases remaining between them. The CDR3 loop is CSVDLEGTGANVLTF. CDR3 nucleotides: TGCAGCGTTGATCTCGAGGGAACTGGGGCCAACGTCCTGACTTTC.

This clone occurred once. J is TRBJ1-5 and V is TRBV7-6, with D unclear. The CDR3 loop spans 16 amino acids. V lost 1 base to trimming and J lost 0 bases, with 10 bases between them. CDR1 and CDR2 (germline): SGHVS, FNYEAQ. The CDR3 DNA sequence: TGTGCCAGCAGCTTAGGATCAGGATATAGCAATCAGCCCCAGCATTTT. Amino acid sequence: CASSLGSGYSNQPQHF.

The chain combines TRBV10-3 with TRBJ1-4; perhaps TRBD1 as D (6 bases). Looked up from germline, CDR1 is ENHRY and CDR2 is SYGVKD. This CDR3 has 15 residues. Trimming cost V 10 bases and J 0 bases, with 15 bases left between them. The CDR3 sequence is CATQGGGATNEKLFF. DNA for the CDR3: TGTGCCACACAGGGAGGGGGTGCAACTAATGAAAAACTGTTTTTT.

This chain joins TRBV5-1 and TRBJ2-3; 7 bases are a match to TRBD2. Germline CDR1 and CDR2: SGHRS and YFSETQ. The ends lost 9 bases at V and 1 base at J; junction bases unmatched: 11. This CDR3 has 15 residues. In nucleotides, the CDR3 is TGCGCCACCCTGCGGGGCGGGAGAGGCACAGATACGCAGTATTTT. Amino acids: CATLRGGRGTDTQYF. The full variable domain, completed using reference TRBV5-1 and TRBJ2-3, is KAGVTQTPRYLIKTRGQQVTLSCSPISGHRSVSWYQQTPGQGLQFLFEYFSETQRNKGNFPGRFSGRQFSNSRSEMNVSTLELGDSALYLCATLRGGRGTDTQYFGPGTRLTVL.

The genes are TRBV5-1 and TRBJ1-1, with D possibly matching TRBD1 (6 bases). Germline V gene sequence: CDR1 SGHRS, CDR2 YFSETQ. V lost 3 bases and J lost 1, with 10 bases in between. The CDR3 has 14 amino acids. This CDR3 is CASSSTGGNTEAFF. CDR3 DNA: TGCGCCAGCAGCTCGACAGGAGGGAACACTGAAGCTTTCTTT.

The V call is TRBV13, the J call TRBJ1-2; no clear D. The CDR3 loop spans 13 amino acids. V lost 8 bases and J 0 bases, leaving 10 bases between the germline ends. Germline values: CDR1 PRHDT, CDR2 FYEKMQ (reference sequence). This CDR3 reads CASDGHTNYGYTF. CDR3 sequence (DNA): TGTGCCAGCGATGGCCATACTAACTATGGCTACACCTTC.

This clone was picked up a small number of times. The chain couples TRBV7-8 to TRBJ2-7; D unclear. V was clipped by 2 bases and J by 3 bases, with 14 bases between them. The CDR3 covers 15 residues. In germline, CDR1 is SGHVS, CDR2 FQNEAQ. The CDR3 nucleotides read TGTGCCAGCAGCTTAAAGCCGACACCACACTACGAGCAGTACTTC. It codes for CASSLKPTPHYEQYF.

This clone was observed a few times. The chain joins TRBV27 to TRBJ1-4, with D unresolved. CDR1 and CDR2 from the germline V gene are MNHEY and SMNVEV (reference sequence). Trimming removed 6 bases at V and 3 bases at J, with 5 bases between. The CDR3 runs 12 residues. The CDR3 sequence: CASRGANEKLFF. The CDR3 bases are TGTGCCAGCAGAGGAGCTAATGAAAAACTGTTTTTT.